One and the same sample provided the 10 T cell receptor beta chains below, sequenced in a study of T cells in Graves' hyperthyroidism and ophthalmopathy. TCR beta CDR3 region amplification was performed from RNA transcripts. With the HTBI primer set, the TCR CDR3 went through a first round of RT-PCR. TCRdb used MiXCR to reprocess the multiplex PCR reads, holding one entry per CDR3 protein. The repertoire includes roughly 500,000 distinct CDR3 sequences, around 46% of them detected once, and roughly 19% sits in the top ten. Sequenced input: peripheral blood or thyroid tissue (not recorded which). The source is an adult woman with Graves' disease, either hyperthyroidism or ophthalmopathy (not recorded which).

This clonotype was picked up many times. This chain links TRBV19 with TRBJ1-4, with D possibly TRBD1 on 6 matching bases. The germline V gene has CDR1 LNHDA and CDR2 SQIVND (reference sequence). The ends were cut back, 5 bases at V and 7 bases at J, with 17 bases in the middle. The CDR3 loop spans 15 amino acids. CDR3 region: CASSPAGVMSEKLFF. Written as DNA, the CDR3 is TGTGCCAGTAGTCCCGCAGGGGTGATGAGTGAAAAACTGTTTTTT.

This clonotype has at least ten counts. The chain has TRBV10-1 and TRBJ2-7, with a tentative D call TRBD1 (5 bases). Deletions cut 2 bases from V and 4 bases from J, with 15 bases between. The germline V gene encodes CDR1 WNHNN and CDR2 SYGVQD (reference sequence). The CDR3 spans 15 residues. The CDR3: CASSETGKTRYEQYF. The DNA for the CDR3 is TGCGCCAGCAGTGAGACAGGCAAAACCCGGTACGAGCAGTACTTC.

This chain connects TRBV7-8 to TRBJ1-4, with D unclear. This CDR3 is 15 amino acids long. V shed 5 bases and J shed 8 bases, with 18 bases lying between them. Germline lookup yields CDR1 SGHVS and CDR2 FQNEAQ. CDR3 sequence reads: CASSLSRITSEKLFF. As DNA, the CDR3 is TGTGCCAGCAGCCTATCCAGGATCACCAGCGAAAAACTGTTTTTT.

The sample holds many counts of this clonotype. V usage is TRBV6-5 and J usage is TRBJ1-1; possible D gene TRBD1, 5 bases. The CDR3 consists of 16 residues. V was cut by 2 bases and J by 5 bases, with 18 bases left in between. The germline gives CDR1 MNHEY, CDR2 SVGAGI. The CDR3, as DNA: TGTGCCAGCAGTTACAATCTGGGGGTTTTGGGGACTGAAGCTTTCTTT. Encoded protein: CASSYNLGVLGTEAFF.

This clonotype was detected many times. The CDR3: CASRRGTGRDNEKLFF. The CDR3 coding sequence is TGTGCCAGCAGAAGAGGGACAGGGAGGGATAATGAAAAACTGTTTTTT. The chain employs TRBV2 and TRBJ1-4, with 9 bases fitting TRBD1. The V gene's germline CDR1 is SNHLY and CDR2 FYNNEI. V lost 6 bases and J lost 4; bases outside the gene matches: 9. This CDR3 comprises 16 residues.

CDR3 DNA sequence: TGTGCCAGCACAAATAAACCACCACAGAGAGGCCAAGAGACCCAGTACTTC. It yields the protein CASTNKPPQRGQETQYF. The chain is built from TRBV14 and TRBJ2-5; D not certain. Trimming cost V 7 bases and J 1 base, with 22 bases left between them. CDR1 SGHDN and CDR2 FVKESK come from the germline V gene. CDR3 length: 17 amino acids.

This chain links TRBV7-9 with TRBJ2-7; 7 nucleotides line up with TRBD1. V lost 5 bases, J lost 0 bases, and 10 bases stayed unmatched. The CDR3 spans 16 residues. Germline CDR1 is SEHNR and CDR2 is FQNEAQ (reference sequence). The CDR3 reads CASSELTGTASYEQYF. DNA for the CDR3: TGTGCCAGCAGCGAACTGACCGGGACAGCCTCCTACGAGCAGTACTTC.

The rearrangement links TRBV28 to TRBJ1-6; maybe TRBD1 (6 bases). Looked up from germline, CDR1 is MDHEN and CDR2 is SYDVKM. The CDR3 is 14 residues long. With 6 bases removed from V and 8 bases from J, the gap between germline ends came to 14 bases. This CDR3 is CASSFRGADSPLHF. DNA for the CDR3: TGTGCCAGCAGCTTCAGGGGCGCGGATTCACCCCTCCACTTT.

As concerns this clonotype: The germline gene is not matched at one end of the junction; a read error may be the cause. The gene calls are TRBV28 and TRBJ2-7; no reliable D call. Germline V gene data show CDR1 as MDHEN and CDR2 as SYDVKM. The CDR3 contains 12 residues. The CDR3 loop is CASTEDSGRRDF. CDR3 bases: TGTGCCAGCACCGAGGATTCAGGACGCCGCGACTTC.

With regard to this clonotype: The final CDR3 position lacks the conserved phenylalanine or tryptophan, pointing to a likely read error. Because the CDR3's place on the DNA is in doubt, the DNA is left out and the CDR3 is given as listed by TCRdb. The chain links TRBV7-3 to TRBJ2-7; the D segment call TRBD2 is taken from the table without a DNA check. The germline V gene encodes CDR1 SGHTA and CDR2 FQGTGA. From its first to its last residue, the CDR3 has 8 amino acids. The CDR3 reads CASSPRAG.